Each of the 20 T cell receptor beta chains below was sequenced from the same sample in a study of cytomegalovirus exposure and HLA in healthy donors. Both 60 Vbeta primers and 13 Jbeta primers went into the PCR. Sequenced by immunoSEQ multiplex PCR; TCRdb stores in-frame clones only, minus some. The sample comprises some 90,000 clones, 81% of which are singletons, and about a tenth rests with the top ten. Sequencing was carried out using PBMCs. These TCRs come from a human donor in good health.

CDR3 DNA sequence: TGTGCCAGCAGCCCTCTGGGAGAGGAAGAGACCCAGTACTTC. This gives the protein CASSPLGEEETQYF. The chain links TRBV14 to TRBJ2-5; possibly TRBD2 for D (5 bases). Per germline, CDR1 SGHDN and CDR2 FVKESK. This CDR3 spans 14 amino acids. Deletions cut 4 bases from V and 3 bases from J, with 12 bases between. Combining the CDR3 with reference TRBV14 and TRBJ2-5 gives the whole variable domain EAGVTQFPSHSVIEKGQTVTLRCDPISGHDNLYWYRRVMGKEIKFLLHFVKESKQDESGMPNNRFLAERTGGTYSTLKVQPAELEDSGVYFCASSPLGEEETQYFGPGTRLLVL.

The gene calls are TRBV18 and TRBJ2-7; TRBD1 matches at 8 bases. The trim removed 8 bases at V and 7 bases at J, leaving 10 bases unmatched. The CDR3 extends over 13 amino acids. Looked up from germline, CDR1 is KGHSH and CDR2 is LQKENI. CDR3 residues: CASTWGQDEEQYF. For the CDR3, the DNA is TGTGCCAGCACATGGGGACAGGATGAGGAGCAGTACTTC. The entire variable domain, with the rest obtained from reference TRBV18 and TRBJ2-7, is as follows: NAGVMQNPRHLVRRRGQEARLRCSPMKGHSHVYWYRQLPEEGLKFMVYLQKENIIDESGMPKERFSAEFPKEGPSILRIQQVVRGDSAAYFCASTWGQDEEQYFGPGTRLTVT.

The chain carries TRBV12-5 and TRBJ1-1, with D possibly TRBD1 on 6 matching bases. Germline lookup yields CDR1 LGHNT and CDR2 FRNRAP. Trimming left V 7 bases short and J 5 bases short, with 14 bases between. The CDR3 runs to 13 residues. In DNA form, the CDR3 reads TGTGCTAGTGCCCCAACAGGGATGACTGAAGCTTTCTTT. Residues: CASAPTGMTEAFF.

The chain is built from TRBV5-1 and TRBJ2-1; 13 bases map to TRBD2. The CDR3 has 14 amino acids. Trimming cost V 4 bases and J 6 bases; bases outside gene matches: 1. The germline V gene has CDR1 SGHRS and CDR2 YFSETQ. The DNA for the CDR3 is TGCGCCAGCAGCCGGACTAGCGGGAGCAATGAGCAGTTCTTC. This translates into CASSRTSGSNEQFF.

The chain joins TRBV7-2 to TRBJ2-1; tentative D call: TRBD1 (5 bases). The CDR3 has 14 amino acids. Trimming took off 2 bases at V and 4 bases at J, with 9 bases between the two ends. CDR1 is SGHTA and CDR2 is FQGNSA in the germline V gene. The CDR3 bases are TGTGCCAGCAGCTTAACCCAGGGATACAATGAGCAGTTCTTC. Protein sequence: CASSLTQGYNEQFF.

The V gene is TRBV2, the J gene TRBJ2-2, with TRBD1 as a possible D gene (6 bases). There are 17 residues in the CDR3. Trimming took 2 bases from V and 5 from J, leaving 18 bases between them. Germline assignment: CDR1 SNHLY and CDR2 FYNNEI. CDR3 sequence: CASSESGTSIPTGELFF. The CDR3 nucleotides are TGTGCCAGCAGTGAATCCGGGACAAGCATTCCAACCGGGGAGCTGTTTTTT.

The J gene is TRBJ2-7, the V gene TRBV28; 10 nucleotides agree with TRBD2. The junction had 8 bases not matched to a gene; V was cut back by 6 bases and J by 0 bases. Germline lookup yields CDR1 MDHEN and CDR2 SYDVKM. CDR3 length: 16 residues. Here the CDR3 reads CASRLAGGLSSYEQYF. The CDR3 bases are TGTGCCAGCAGGTTAGCGGGAGGACTGAGCTCCTACGAGCAGTACTTC.

About this clone itself: In the same sample, other DNA sequences code for this CDR3. This chain joins TRBV7-2 and TRBJ1-4, with a weak D call TRBD1 (6 bases). The germline V gene encodes CDR1 SGHTA and CDR2 FQGNSA. The length of the CDR3 is 14 residues. V dropped 5 bases and J dropped 5 bases, with 12 bases sitting between them. The CDR3 sequence is CASSLGGSNEKLFF. CDR3 DNA: TGTGCCAGCAGCCTTGGGGGCTCCAATGAAAAACTGTTTTTT.

J is TRBJ1-1 and V is TRBV5-8; D not resolved. Trimming shortened V by 4 bases and J by 2 bases, and 12 bases separated the two germline ends. The CDR3 has 14 amino acids. Germline V gives CDR1 SGHTS, CDR2 YDEGEE. CDR3 DNA sequence: TGTGCCAGCAGCCGCCTGACACCCAACACTGAAGCTTTCTTT. Encoded protein: CASSRLTPNTEAFF. The variable domain in full, with the rest retrieved from reference TRBV5-8 and TRBJ1-1, is EAGVTQSPTHLIKTRGQQATLRCSPISGHTSVYWYQQALGLGLQFLLWYDEGEERNRGNFPPRFSGRQFPNYSSELNVNALELEDSALYLCASSRLTPNTEAFFGQGTRLTVV.

The chain employs TRBV29-1 and TRBJ2-5; TRBD2 matches 11 bases. The CDR3 is 16 amino acids. Looked up from germline, CDR1 is SQVTM and CDR2 is ANQGSEA. V was clipped by 7 bases and J by 4 bases; unmatched bases: 14. The CDR3 loop reads CSAIKGLAERRETQYF. CDR3 nucleotides: TGCAGCGCCATCAAGGGACTAGCGGAGAGGAGAGAGACCCAGTACTTC. Supplemented by reference TRBV29-1 and TRBJ2-5, the full variable domain reads SAVISQKPSRDICQRGTSLTIQCQVDSQVTMMFWYRQQPGQSLTLIATANQGSEATYESGFVIDKFPISRPNLTFSTLTVSNMSPEDSSIYLCSAIKGLAERRETQYFGPGTRLLVL.

This rearrangement joins TRBV6-5 to TRBJ2-7; 8 bases fit TRBD2. V was clipped by 6 bases and J by 6 bases; unmatched bases: 7. The CDR3 runs to 13 residues. From germline, CDR1 is MNHEY and CDR2 SVGAGI. This chain's CDR3 is CASRLAGSGEQYF. The CDR3 DNA reads as TGTGCCAGCAGATTAGCGGGATCGGGCGAGCAGTACTTC.

This clone was counted between two and nine times. The chain carries TRBV6-1 and TRBJ2-3, with 11 bases matching TRBD2. The CDR3 is 18 amino acids. V was pared by 3 bases and J by 3 bases, with 11 bases of the junction left unmatched. Germline CDR1 and CDR2: MNHNS and SASEGT. As DNA, the CDR3 is TGTGCCAGCAGTGAGCAGGGAAGGGTAGCGGGAGGGACAGATACGCAGTATTTT. This codes for CASSEQGRVAGGTDTQYF.

In DNA, the CDR3 is TGTGCCAGCAGCTCCCGGGGGCAAGAGACCCAGTACTTC. Protein: CASSSRGQETQYF. The V and J genes are TRBV7-2 and TRBJ2-5, with D maybe TRBD2 (6 bases). This CDR3 contains 13 residues. The V gene's germline CDR1 is SGHTA and CDR2 FQGNSA. V was clipped by 4 bases and J by 2 bases, with 8 bases between them.

The chain employs TRBV5-1 and TRBJ2-5, with D uncertain. CDR1 is SGHRS and CDR2 is YFSETQ in the germline V gene. V lost 4 bases, J lost 0 bases, and 4 bases lay in between. This CDR3 spans 12 amino acids. CDR3 amino acids: CASSQNQETQYF. The CDR3 DNA is TGCGCCAGCAGCCAAAACCAAGAGACCCAGTACTTC.

The chain has TRBV15 and TRBJ1-5; 7 positions agree with TRBD1. Germline CDR1 and CDR2: LNHNV and YYDKDF (reference sequence). V was clipped by 5 bases and J by 9 bases; unmatched bases: 10. CDR3 length: 14 amino acids. CDR3 sequence reads: CATSGGQAAGPQHF. CDR3 DNA: TGTGCCACCAGCGGAGGACAGGCCGCGGGGCCCCAGCATTTT.

The chain combines TRBV28 with TRBJ2-7, with 9 positions matching TRBD2. CDR1 and CDR2 from the germline V gene are MDHEN and SYDVKM. Trimming took 6 bases from V and 0 from J; bases not matched to a gene: 6. CDR3 size: 15 residues. The CDR3 DNA reads TGTGCCAGCAGGGGGGCGGGAGGGCCCTCCTACGAGCAGTACTTC. Residues: CASRGAGGPSYEQYF.

The chain uses TRBV6-4 and TRBJ2-7; 8 bases fit TRBD1. V trimming: 6 bases; J trimming: 2 bases; junction bases outside the gene matches: 9. CDR1 is MRHNA, CDR2 SNTAGT, per germline. There are 15 residues in the CDR3. The DNA of the CDR3 is TGTGCCAGCAGACGCCGGACAGGGACCACCTACGAGCAGTACTTC. It yields the protein CASRRRTGTTYEQYF.

This clone was observed once. V gene TRBV19 combines with J gene TRBJ1-2, with D tentatively TRBD1 (5 bases). The V and J ends lost 4 bases and 6 bases respectively, with 21 bases between them. The CDR3 has 16 amino acids. Looked up from germline, CDR1 is LNHDA and CDR2 is SQIVND (reference sequence). The CDR3 nucleotides are TGTGCCAGTAGTAATAAGGAGACAGCCTTAGGGGATGGCTACACCTTC. Translating gives CASSNKETALGDGYTF.

The chain employs TRBV9 and TRBJ2-7; D is possibly TRBD2 (5 bases). The V and J ends lost 3 bases and 1 base respectively, with 14 bases between them. Germline assignment: CDR1 SGDLS and CDR2 YYNGEE. The CDR3 extends over 15 amino acids. The CDR3 here is CASSGGDSKSYEQYF. In DNA form, the CDR3 reads TGTGCCAGCAGCGGGGGAGATAGTAAATCCTACGAGCAGTACTTC.

The CDR3 region has the DNA TGTGCCAGCAGTTTCGCCACAGGGACAGGCAATCAGCCCCAGCATTTT. Protein sequence: CASSFATGTGNQPQHF. V gene TRBV28 combines with J gene TRBJ1-5; 7 nucleotides align to TRBD1. In germline, CDR1 is MDHEN, CDR2 SYDVKM. CDR3 length: 16 residues. After removal of 3 bases from V and 2 bases from J, the junction contained 7 bases not matched to a gene.